The T cell receptor beta chain under discussion was sequenced for a study of long-term antiretroviral therapy in people with HIV. Germline values: CDR1 SGHRS, CDR2 YFSETQ. The CDR3 has 14 amino acids. The V segment lost 3 bases and the J segment 3 bases; nucleotides outside the gene matches: 4. With regard to this clone: The target antigen is unknown.

Survey-level resolution applied to immunoSEQ assay v3.0. Only in-frame clones appear in the TCRdb table, and some are missing; sequencing was by immunoSEQ multiplex PCR. The repertoire holds 20,000 to 30,000 clones, with around 83% as singletons. The study's findings and limits: ART was followed by higher diversity that remained below transplant donor controls. At every time point, clones expanded before ART dominated the repertoire. Blood, drawn from 2004 to 2017, may reflect older ART regimens.

This rearrangement joins TRBV5-1 to TRBJ1-1; 8 positions match TRBD1. Specimen: unsorted PBMCs, collected 0.7 years before starting antiretroviral therapy. The TCR was taken from a man aged 30-40 years with HIV. CDR3 nucleotide sequence: TGCGCCAGCAGCTGGGGACAGGACGACACTGAAGCTTTCTTT. This translates into CASSWGQDDTEAFF.